The 28 T cell receptor beta chains listed next were all sequenced from one sample in a study of identical twins (dated by TCRdb to 2016 to 2017). The library came from 5' RACE. This sample was sequenced with an Illumina HiSeq 2000. TCRdb reprocessed the public reads (quality trimming at Q25 with fastp, clone calling with MiXCR) and kept in-frame beta chains. Identical CDR3 proteins give one entry, which carries the most common genes and DNA. In all, the sample holds roughly 770,000 distinct CDR3 sequences, and 15% to 20% of those were seen once. The ten most abundant clones make up 13% of the sample. The same data also contributed to another study, on T cells expressing NK-cell markers.

The specimen sequenced was PBMCs. These receptors were obtained from a woman between 18 and 29 years old in good health.

The chain links TRBV5-1 to TRBJ2-1; D remains ambiguous. Trimming took 0 bases from V and 7 from J, leaving 17 bases between them. Germline-derived CDR1 and CDR2 are SGHRS and YFSETQ. This CDR3 contains 16 residues. CDR3 residues: CASSLDPSSLLNEQFF. CDR3 DNA sequence: TGCGCCAGCAGCTTGGACCCCTCTAGTCTCCTTAATGAGCAGTTCTTC.

This clonotype was observed a few times. V gene TRBV29-1 combines with J gene TRBJ2-7; no definite D call. The germline CDR1 and CDR2 sequences are SQVTM and ANQGSEA. Deletions cut 3 bases from V and 5 bases from J, with 11 bases between. This CDR3 is 12 amino acids long. This CDR3 reads CSVEAKGNEQYF. As DNA, the CDR3 is TGCAGCGTTGAGGCCAAAGGTAACGAGCAGTACTTC.

This clonotype was seen a few times. The chain carries TRBV20-1 and TRBJ2-7; D remains unclear. CDR1 DFQATT and CDR2 SNEGSKA come from the germline V gene (reference sequence). The CDR3 runs 14 residues. Trimming took off 1 base at V and 6 bases at J, with 16 bases between the two ends. DNA of the CDR3: TGCAGTGCTAGAGGTGGCTTTGATAGAGGCGAGCAGTACTTC. Translated, it gives CSARGGFDRGEQYF.

This clonotype was seen a few times. The V call is TRBV20-1, the J call TRBJ2-1, with 11 positions matching TRBD2. J gave up 5 bases and V 3 bases, and 9 bases lay outside the gene matches. Germline lookup yields CDR1 DFQATT and CDR2 SNEGSKA (reference sequence). The CDR3 is made up of 16 amino acids. CDR3 residues: CSASRLRLAGNNEQFF. CDR3 DNA: TGCAGTGCTAGCCGTTTGCGACTAGCGGGAAACAATGAGCAGTTCTTC.

The chain is built from TRBV2 and TRBJ2-7; D is unresolved. The CDR3 totals 13 residues. Germline V gives CDR1 SNHLY, CDR2 FYNNEI. Between the trimmed V and J ends, which lost 7 bases and 0 bases, there was a span of 10 bases. This CDR3 is CASTPASSYEQYF. The CDR3 bases are TGTGCCAGCACTCCTGCTAGCTCCTACGAGCAGTACTTC.

The chain carries TRBV9 and TRBJ2-3; a weak D match, TRBD2 (5 bases). Trimming stripped 4 bases from V and 2 bases from J, with 20 bases between. Germline values: CDR1 SGDLS, CDR2 YYNGEE. The CDR3 has 17 residues. CDR3: CASSPRGSDTYTDTQYF. In DNA, the CDR3 is TGTGCCAGCAGCCCGAGAGGGAGTGACACTTACACAGATACGCAGTATTTT.

The sample holds a few counts of this clonotype. This rearrangement joins TRBV9 to TRBJ1-2; no clear D. The ends were cut back, 1 base at V and 8 bases at J, with 27 bases in the middle. CDR1 and CDR2 (germline): SGDLS, YYNGEE. CDR3 length equals 18 residues. The CDR3 here is CASSVKPLEEVMEMGYTF. In DNA, the CDR3 is TGTGCCAGCAGCGTAAAGCCCCTGGAGGAGGTAATGGAAATGGGCTACACCTTC.

There are many counts of this clonotype. The chain couples TRBV5-1 to TRBJ1-3; D unresolved. Trimming removed 0 bases from V and 7 bases from J, with 11 bases in between. The length of the CDR3 is 14 residues. Germline CDR1 reads SGHRS; CDR2 reads YFSETQ. This CDR3 reads CASSLEGAANTIYF. CDR3 DNA: TGCGCCAGCAGCTTGGAGGGAGCCGCGAACACCATATATTTT.

This chain uses TRBV27 with TRBJ2-7; D perhaps matches TRBD1 (6 bases). Trimming cost V 8 bases and J 3 bases, with 14 bases left between them. Germline V lookup: CDR1 MNHEY, CDR2 SMNVEV (reference sequence). The CDR3 extends over 13 amino acids. The CDR3 bases are TGTGCCAGCCGGAGCAGGGGTGGCTACGAGCAGTACTTC. The encoded protein is CASRSRGGYEQYF.

This clonotype was observed at least ten times. J is TRBJ2-1 and V is TRBV10-3; D may match TRBD1 or TRBD2 (5 bases each). The CDR3 spans 15 residues. Looked up from germline, CDR1 is ENHRY and CDR2 is SYGVKD. The V end was cut by 10 bases, the J end by 7 bases, with 23 bases between. The CDR3 loop is CASSHRDLGENEQFF. The CDR3 region has the DNA TGTGCCAGCTCGCACCGGGACCTCGGCGAGAATGAGCAGTTCTTC.

The chain has TRBV3-1 and TRBJ1-1; D is ambiguous. Looked up from germline, CDR1 is LGHDT and CDR2 is YNNKEL (reference sequence). Trimming took off 9 bases at V and 1 base at J, with 15 bases between the two ends. The CDR3 extends over 14 amino acids. Here the CDR3 reads CASTRLDSNTEAFF. For the CDR3, the DNA is TGTGCCAGTACTCGATTAGACTCGAACACTGAAGCTTTCTTT.

This clonotype turned up a few times. This rearrangement joins TRBV6-1 to TRBJ2-2; 8 nucleotides match TRBD1. CDR1 is MNHNS and CDR2 is SASEGT in the germline V gene. Trimming took 10 bases from V and 0 from J; bases not matched to a gene: 4. This CDR3 spans 14 amino acids. CDR3 nucleotide sequence: TGTGCCACCCACAGGGGGGCGAACACCGGGGAGCTGTTTTTT. Translation: CATHRGANTGELFF.

This clonotype turned up a few times. The J gene is TRBJ1-5, the V gene TRBV20-1, with D unclear. V lost 6 bases and J 0 bases, leaving 12 bases between the germline ends. This CDR3 is 14 amino acids long. In germline, CDR1 is DFQATT, CDR2 SNEGSKA (reference sequence). CDR3 DNA: TGCAGTGCCCAAGCAGGTTATAGCAATCAGCCCCAGCATTTT. Protein: CSAQAGYSNQPQHF.

The CDR3 reads CATSRGVSGRNTGELFF. The CDR3 DNA sequence: TGTGCCACCAGCAGAGGGGTTAGCGGGAGGAACACCGGGGAGCTGTTTTTT. This chain joins TRBV15 and TRBJ2-2; 9 bases are shared with TRBD2. Per germline, CDR1 LNHNV and CDR2 YYDKDF (reference sequence). This CDR3 has 17 residues. With V trimmed by 1 base and J by 1 base, 4 bases remained unmatched.

The V and J genes are TRBV29-1 and TRBJ1-2, with D uncertain. CDR3 length: 14 residues. Deletions cut 6 bases from V and 5 bases from J, with 19 bases between. From germline, CDR1 is SQVTM and CDR2 ANQGSEA. CDR3 sequence: CSVDLRGLGYGYTF. DNA for the CDR3: TGCAGCGTGGACCTCCGGGGTCTCGGTTATGGCTACACCTTC.

The chain joins TRBV29-1 to TRBJ2-1; D is unresolved. The CDR3 covers 12 residues. CDR1 SQVTM and CDR2 ANQGSEA come from the germline V gene. Deletions cut 3 bases from V and 10 bases from J, with 13 bases between. The DNA of the CDR3 is TGCAGCGTTGATGCCAGCCCAGCCGAGCAGTTCTTC. It specifies CSVDASPAEQFF.

V and J are TRBV12-3 or TRBV12-4 and TRBJ2-1; tentative D call: TRBD1 (7 bases). This CDR3 region has 14 residues. Trimming took 5 bases from V and 5 from J, leaving 13 bases between them. CDR3 coding DNA: TGTGCCAGCAGTCAGGGGGGCCGGGACAATGAGCAGTTCTTC. Protein: CASSQGGRDNEQFF.

J is TRBJ1-2 and V is TRBV10-3, with D possibly being TRBD1 (5 bases). Germline V lookup: CDR1 ENHRY, CDR2 SYGVKD. The CDR3 is 15 amino acids. Trimming took off 8 bases at V and 7 bases at J, with 23 bases between the two ends. The CDR3 is CAISRDGSQGSGYTF. CDR3 nucleotide sequence: TGTGCCATCTCGCGGGACGGTTCGCAAGGATCTGGCTACACCTTC.

The chain links TRBV5-6 to TRBJ1-1, with a possible D match to TRBD1 (6 bases). CDR1 and CDR2 from the germline V gene are SGHDT and YYEEEE. The CDR3 consists of 14 residues. V lost 2 bases to trimming and J lost 6 bases, with 14 bases between them. This chain's CDR3 is CASSLWGRSAEAFF. CDR3 sequence (DNA): TGTGCCAGCAGCTTATGGGGGCGGAGTGCTGAAGCTTTCTTT. Using reference TRBV5-6 and TRBJ1-1 for the parts outside the CDR3, the full variable domain is DAGVTQSPTHLIKTRGQQVTLRCSPKSGHDTVSWYQQALGQGPQFIFQYYEEEERQRGNFPDRFSGHQFPNYSSELNVNALLLGDSALYLCASSLWGRSAEAFFGQGTRLTVV.

This clonotype occurred a few times. J is TRBJ2-7 and V is TRBV11-1; 7 positions match TRBD1. The V gene end was trimmed by 4 bases and the J gene end by 5 bases; junction bases not matched to a gene: 2. The CDR3 consists of 12 residues. Germline V gene data show CDR1 as SGHAT and CDR2 as FQDESV (reference sequence). The CDR3 sequence: CASSSDRDEQYF. The CDR3 nucleotides are TGTGCCAGCAGCTCTGACAGGGACGAGCAGTACTTC.

This clonotype has a handful of counts. The CDR3 DNA is TGTGCCACCAGCGGTACAGGGGGCGCGGATACGCAGTATTTT. Translating it yields CATSGTGGADTQYF. The chain has TRBV15 and TRBJ2-3, with 9 bases that match TRBD1. Germline V gene data show CDR1 as LNHNV and CDR2 as YYDKDF (reference sequence). The CDR3 contains 14 residues. V was clipped by 5 bases and J by 6 bases; unmatched bases: 6.

This clonotype has only a few counts. The rearrangement joins TRBV3-1 to TRBJ2-7, with 7 bases identical to TRBD1. Germline V gene sequence: CDR1 LGHDT, CDR2 YNNKEL (reference sequence). The CDR3 length is 13 residues. V gave up 3 bases and J gave up 4 bases; unmatched junction bases: 3. CDR3 residues: CASSQRGRYEQYF. CDR3 DNA: TGTGCCAGCAGCCAGAGGGGGCGATACGAGCAGTACTTC.

There are a few counts of this clonotype. The chain employs TRBV12-3 or TRBV12-4 and TRBJ1-2, with D unresolved. The CDR3 has 15 amino acids. Trimming left V 5 bases short and J 4 bases short, with 17 bases between. The CDR3 DNA sequence: TGTGCCAGCAGTGCTCGGACCGGGATACTCTATGGCTACACCTTC. It codes for CASSARTGILYGYTF.

This clonotype was found many times. The chain links TRBV27 to TRBJ2-2, with D possibly matching TRBD2 (6 bases). Germline CDR1 is MNHEY and CDR2 is SMNVEV (reference sequence). Trimming took off 1 base at V and 5 bases at J, with 11 bases between the two ends. CDR3 length: 15 amino acids. The DNA of the CDR3 is TGTGCCAGCAGTTTATACGGGAGAGGGACCGGGGAGCTGTTTTTT. Residues: CASSLYGRGTGELFF.

Ten or more counts support this clonotype. The chain uses TRBV6-2 or TRBV6-3 and TRBJ2-1; the D gene is possibly TRBD1 (5 bases). The CDR3 is 14 residues long. Trimming removed 2 bases from V and 0 bases from J, with 5 bases in between. Germline assignment: CDR1 MNHEY and CDR2 SVGEGT. Here the CDR3 DNA reads TGTGCCAGCAGTTACGACAGCTCCTACAATGAGCAGTTCTTC. Its protein product is CASSYDSSYNEQFF.

This clonotype was seen a handful of times. The rearrangement links TRBV6-1 to TRBJ2-3; TRBD2 matches 14 bases. CDR1 and CDR2 (germline): MNHNS, SASEGT. The V gene end was trimmed by 6 bases and the J gene end by 4 bases; junction bases not matched to a gene: 0. The CDR3 spans 14 residues. CDR3 protein: CASRGLAGADTQYF. CDR3 DNA sequence: TGTGCCAGCAGGGGACTAGCGGGAGCAGATACGCAGTATTTT.

The genes are TRBV10-3 and TRBJ2-7, with D possibly being TRBD2 (6 bases). Trimming removed 4 bases at V and 0 bases at J, with 13 bases between. This CDR3 is 15 amino acids long. CDR1 and CDR2 (germline): ENHRY, SYGVKD. DNA for the CDR3: TGTGCCATCAGTGGGGGGGATCTAAGCTCCTACGAGCAGTACTTC. It translates to CAISGGDLSSYEQYF.

This clonotype was seen a handful of times. The chain combines TRBV7-2 with TRBJ2-1; 7 nucleotides agree with TRBD2. V was pared by 2 bases and J by 4 bases, with 5 bases of the junction left unmatched. Germline CDR1 SGHTA, CDR2 FQGNSA. The CDR3 totals 15 residues. CDR3 sequence reads: CASSLWGLNYNEQFF. The CDR3 coding sequence is TGTGCCAGCAGCTTATGGGGACTAAATTACAATGAGCAGTTCTTC.